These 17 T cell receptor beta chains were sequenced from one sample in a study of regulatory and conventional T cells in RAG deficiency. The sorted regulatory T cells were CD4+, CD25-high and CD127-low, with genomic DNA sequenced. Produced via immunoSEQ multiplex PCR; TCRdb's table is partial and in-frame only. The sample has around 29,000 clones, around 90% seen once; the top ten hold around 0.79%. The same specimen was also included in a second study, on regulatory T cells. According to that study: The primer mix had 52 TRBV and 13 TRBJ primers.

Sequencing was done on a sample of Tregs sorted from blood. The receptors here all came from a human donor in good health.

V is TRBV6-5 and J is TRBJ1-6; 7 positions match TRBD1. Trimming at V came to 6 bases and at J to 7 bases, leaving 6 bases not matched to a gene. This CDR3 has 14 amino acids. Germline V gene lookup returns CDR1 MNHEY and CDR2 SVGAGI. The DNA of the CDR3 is TGTGCCAGCAGACGACAGGGTTACAATTCACCCCTCCACTTT. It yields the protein CASRRQGYNSPLHF.

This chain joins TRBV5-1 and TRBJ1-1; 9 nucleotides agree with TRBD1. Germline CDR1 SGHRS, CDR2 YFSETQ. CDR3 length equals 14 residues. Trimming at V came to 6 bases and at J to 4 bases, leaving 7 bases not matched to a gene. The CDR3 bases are TGCGCCAGCAAAACAGGGGGCGAGGGCACTGAAGCTTTCTTT. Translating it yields CASKTGGEGTEAFF. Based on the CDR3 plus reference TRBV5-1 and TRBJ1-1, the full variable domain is KAGVTQTPRYLIKTRGQQVTLSCSPISGHRSVSWYQQTPGQGLQFLFEYFSETQRNKGNFPGRFSGRQFSNSRSEMNVSTLELGDSALYLCASKTGGEGTEAFFGQGTRLTVV.

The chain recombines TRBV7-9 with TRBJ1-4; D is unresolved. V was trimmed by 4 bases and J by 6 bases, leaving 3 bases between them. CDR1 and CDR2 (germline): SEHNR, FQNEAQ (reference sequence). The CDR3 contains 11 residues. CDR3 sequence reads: CASSSYEKLFF. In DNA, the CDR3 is TGTGCCAGCAGCTCGTATGAAAAACTGTTTTTT.

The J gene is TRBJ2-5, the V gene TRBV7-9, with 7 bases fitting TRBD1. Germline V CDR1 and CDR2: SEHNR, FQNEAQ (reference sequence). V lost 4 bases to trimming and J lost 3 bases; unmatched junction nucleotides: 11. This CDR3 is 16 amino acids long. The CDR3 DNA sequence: TGTGCCAGCAGCTCCCGACAGGGAAGGGGAGAAGAGACCCAGTACTTC. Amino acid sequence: CASSSRQGRGEETQYF.

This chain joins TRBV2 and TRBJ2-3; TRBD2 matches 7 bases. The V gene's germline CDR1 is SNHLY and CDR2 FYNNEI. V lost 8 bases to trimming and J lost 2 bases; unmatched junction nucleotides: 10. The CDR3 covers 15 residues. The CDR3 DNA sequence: TGTGCCAGCCCCCCGGGCGGGAGATACACAGATACGCAGTATTTT. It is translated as CASPPGGRYTDTQYF.

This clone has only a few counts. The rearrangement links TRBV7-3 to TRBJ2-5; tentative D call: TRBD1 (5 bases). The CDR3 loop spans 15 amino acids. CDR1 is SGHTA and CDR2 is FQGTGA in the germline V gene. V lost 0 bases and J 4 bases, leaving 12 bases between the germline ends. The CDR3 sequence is CASSLTQGRAETQYF. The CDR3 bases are TGTGCCAGCAGCTTAACGCAGGGCAGGGCAGAGACCCAGTACTTC.

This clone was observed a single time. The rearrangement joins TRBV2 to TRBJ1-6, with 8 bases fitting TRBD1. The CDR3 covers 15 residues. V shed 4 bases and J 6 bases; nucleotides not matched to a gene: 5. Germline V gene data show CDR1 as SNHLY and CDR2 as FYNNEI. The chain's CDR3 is CASSGVRGLNSPLHF. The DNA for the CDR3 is TGTGCCAGCAGTGGGGTCAGGGGGCTTAATTCACCCCTCCACTTT.

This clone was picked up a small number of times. The DNA of the CDR3 is TGTGCCAGCAGCTTGGGGACAGGGGCCACTGAAGCTTTCTTT. Residues: CASSLGTGATEAFF. This rearrangement joins TRBV5-5 to TRBJ1-1; 9 positions match TRBD1. The CDR3 has 14 residues. The trim removed 0 bases at V and 4 bases at J, leaving 1 base unmatched. Looked up from germline, CDR1 is SGHKS and CDR2 is YYEKEE (reference sequence). Variable domain in full (rest from reference TRBV5-5 and TRBJ1-1): DAGVTQSPTHLIKTRGQQVTLRCSPISGHKSVSWYQQVLGQGPQFIFQYYEKEERGRGNFPDRFSARQFPNYSSELNVNALLLGDSALYLCASSLGTGATEAFFGQGTRLTVV.

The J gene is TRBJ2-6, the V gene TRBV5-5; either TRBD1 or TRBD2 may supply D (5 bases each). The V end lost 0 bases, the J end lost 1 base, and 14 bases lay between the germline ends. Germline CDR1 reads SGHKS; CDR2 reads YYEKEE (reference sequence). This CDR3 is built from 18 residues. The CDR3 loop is CASSLGPGRQSGANVLTF. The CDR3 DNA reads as TGTGCCAGCAGCTTGGGCCCGGGACGACAATCTGGGGCCAACGTCCTGACTTTC.

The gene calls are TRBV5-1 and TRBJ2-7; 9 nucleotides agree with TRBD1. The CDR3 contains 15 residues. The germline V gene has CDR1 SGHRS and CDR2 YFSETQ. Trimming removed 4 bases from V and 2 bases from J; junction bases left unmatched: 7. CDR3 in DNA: TGCGCCAGCAGCCCCGAACAGGGGGCTCCCTACGAGCAGTACTTC. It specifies CASSPEQGAPYEQYF.

CDR3 DNA sequence: TGCGCCAGCAGTGACCATTTCACAGATACGCAGTATTTT. Translated: CASSDHFTDTQYF. The chain couples TRBV10-1 to TRBJ2-3; D unclear. Germline V gene data show CDR1 as WNHNN and CDR2 as SYGVQD (reference sequence). Trimming left V 3 bases short and J 2 bases short, with 6 bases between. CDR3 length: 13 amino acids.

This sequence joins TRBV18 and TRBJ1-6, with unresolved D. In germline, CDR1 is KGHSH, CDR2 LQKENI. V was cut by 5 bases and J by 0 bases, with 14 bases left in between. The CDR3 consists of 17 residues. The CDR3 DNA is TGTGCCAGCTCAGTAGACGCCCCGAGCTCCTATAATTCACCCCTCCACTTT. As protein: CASSVDAPSSYNSPLHF.

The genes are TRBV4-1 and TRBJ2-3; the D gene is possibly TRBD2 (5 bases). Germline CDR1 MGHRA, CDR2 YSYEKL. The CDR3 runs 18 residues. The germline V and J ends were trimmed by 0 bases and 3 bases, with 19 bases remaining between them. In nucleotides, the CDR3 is TGCGCCAGCAGCCAAGAGGCTAATTGGTTGCTAGCAACAGATACGCAGTATTTT. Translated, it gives CASSQEANWLLATDTQYF.

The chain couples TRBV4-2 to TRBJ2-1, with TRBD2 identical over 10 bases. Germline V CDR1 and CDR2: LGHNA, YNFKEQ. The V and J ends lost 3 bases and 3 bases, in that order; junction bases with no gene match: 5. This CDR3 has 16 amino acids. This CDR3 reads CASSQASGGLYNEQFF. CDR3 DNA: TGTGCCAGCAGCCAGGCTAGCGGGGGACTCTACAATGAGCAGTTCTTC.

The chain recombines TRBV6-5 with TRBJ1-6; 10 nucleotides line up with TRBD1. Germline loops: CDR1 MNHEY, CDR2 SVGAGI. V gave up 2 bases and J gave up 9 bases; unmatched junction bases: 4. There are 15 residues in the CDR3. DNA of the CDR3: TGTGCCAGCAGTTACGGAGGGACAGGGGTTTCACCCCTCCACTTT. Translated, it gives CASSYGGTGVSPLHF.

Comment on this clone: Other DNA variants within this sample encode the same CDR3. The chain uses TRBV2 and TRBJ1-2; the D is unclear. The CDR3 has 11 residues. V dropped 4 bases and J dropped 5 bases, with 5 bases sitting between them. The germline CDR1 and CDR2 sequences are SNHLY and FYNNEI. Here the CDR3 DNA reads TGTGCCAGCAGTGTAAATTATGGCTACACCTTC. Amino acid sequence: CASSVNYGYTF.

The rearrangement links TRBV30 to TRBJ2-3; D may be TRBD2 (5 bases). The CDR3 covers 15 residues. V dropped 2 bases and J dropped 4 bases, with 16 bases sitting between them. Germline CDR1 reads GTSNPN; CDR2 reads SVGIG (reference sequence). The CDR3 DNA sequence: TGTGCCTGGAGTCCCCCGGCGGGTCGACCAGATACGCAGTATTTT. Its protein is CAWSPPAGRPDTQYF.